Following are 5 T cell receptor beta chains from one sample sequenced in a study of T cell responses to AZD1222 COVID-19 vaccine. Clones were read by immunoSEQ multiplex PCR, and TCRdb kept only the in-frame ones, dropping some. The sample lists over 150,000 clones, 90% occurring once. Sequences were derived from peripheral blood, sampled on day 0 of AZD1222 vaccination. These TCRs come from an adult in good health.

This chain's CDR3 is CASSIQGAFGNTEAFF. Written as DNA, the CDR3 is TGTGCCAGCAGTATACAGGGGGCATTCGGGAACACTGAAGCTTTCTTT. The V gene is TRBV28, the J gene TRBJ1-1, with 9 bases lining up with TRBD1. The CDR3 totals 16 residues. Unmatched junction bases numbered 8, after V lost 5 bases and J lost 1 base. Germline CDR1 reads MDHEN; CDR2 reads SYDVKM.

This clone was found once. The chain joins TRBV24-1 to TRBJ1-2, with TRBD1 matching over 7 bases. Germline-derived CDR1 and CDR2 are KGHDR and SFDVKD. This CDR3 is built from 16 residues. V lost 3 bases to trimming and J lost 3 bases; unmatched junction nucleotides: 9. Here the CDR3 DNA reads TGTGCCACCAGTGATGTAGACAGGGAGGGCGACTATGGCTACACCTTC. Residues: CATSDVDREGDYGYTF.

The chain has TRBV7-2 and TRBJ1-4; D unclear. Per the germline V gene, CDR1 is SGHTA and CDR2 is FQGNSA. Trimming shortened V by 5 bases and J by 3 bases, and 13 bases separated the two germline ends. The CDR3 has 15 residues. The DNA of the CDR3 is TGTGCCAGCAGCCCCGACGGGTTGGCTAATGAAAAACTGTTTTTT. This gives the protein CASSPDGLANEKLFF.

This sequence joins TRBV4-2 and TRBJ2-1; 14 bases are shared with TRBD2. The germline CDR1 and CDR2 sequences are LGHNA and YNFKEQ. V lost 1 base to trimming and J lost 2 bases; unmatched junction nucleotides: 1. The CDR3 totals 17 residues. The CDR3 here is CASSQGLAGGPYNEQFF. DNA for the CDR3: TGTGCCAGCAGCCAAGGACTAGCGGGGGGGCCCTACAATGAGCAGTTCTTC.

The rearrangement links TRBV3-1 (or the pseudogene TRBV3-2) to TRBJ1-6; perhaps TRBD1 as D (5 bases). Looked up from germline, CDR1 is LGHDT and CDR2 is YNNKEL (reference sequence). V was clipped by 2 bases and J by 3 bases, with 14 bases between them. The CDR3 length is 17 residues. The CDR3 loop is CASSQSGQGRYNSPLHF. In nucleotides, the CDR3 is TGTGCCAGCAGCCAATCCGGACAAGGCCGCTATAATTCACCCCTCCACTTT.